This T cell receptor (beta chain) was found in a study of graft-versus-host responses after intestinal transplantation. Clones were read by immunoSEQ multiplex PCR, and TCRdb kept only the in-frame ones, dropping some. The sample lists tens of thousands of clones, around 90% occurring once. Study conclusions and caveats: Recipient marrow held GvH clones, some first seen in ileum or blood. There was an association between peak levels of circulating GvH clones and early post-transplant HvG declines.

As for this clone: Its cognate antigen is unknown.

Per germline, CDR1 WSHSY and CDR2 SAAADI. The CDR3 length is 15 residues. Trimming shortened V by 2 bases and J by 3 bases, and 13 bases separated the two germline ends. Sequencing was performed on PBMCs, taken around 330 days after intestinal transplant. The chain has TRBV10-2 and TRBJ1-2; tentatively, D is TRBD1 (5 bases). This clonotype was obtained from a human patient who received an intestinal transplant, so some T cells may come from the graft donor. CDR3 protein: CASSEQAGLDYGYTF. CDR3 nucleotides: TGCGCCAGCAGTGAGCAGGCAGGGTTGGACTATGGCTACACCTTC.